The table lists the clone carrying this TCR beta chain with many counts. Its antigen is unknown. Diagnosis relied on clinical symptoms, serum thyroxine and TRAb, thyroid ultrasound and orbital computed tomography. Cells are PBMCs isolated from roughly 10 ml of fresh blood. The junction had 1 base not matched to a gene; V was cut back by 5 bases and J by 0 bases. The CDR3 has 14 amino acids. Per the germline V gene, CDR1 is MDHEN and CDR2 is SYDVKM. This sample was taken from a study of T cells in Graves' hyperthyroidism and ophthalmopathy. Across the study: Blood was drawn when the patient was first diagnosed and still untreated. Whole-study findings and limits: In blood, most of the thyroid clonotypes expanded above 0.001 were also present.

Amplification of TCR beta CDR3 regions was performed using RNA transcripts as template. The HTBI primer set was used in a first-round RT-PCR of the TCR CDR3. Each CDR3 protein is one row after TCRdb ran MiXCR on the multiplex PCR reads. The sample has almost 600,000 distinct CDR3 sequences; over 11% are singletons. The sequenced sample consisted of blood. This sequence joins TRBV28 and TRBJ2-3; 8 bases line up with TRBD2. This clonotype originated in a woman in her 30s with Graves' hyperthyroidism that later progressed to Graves' ophthalmopathy. CDR3: CASSSGGSTDTQYF. In DNA, the CDR3 is TGTGCCAGCAGTAGCGGGGGTAGCACAGATACGCAGTATTTT.